The sequence of this T cell receptor (beta chain) was determined in a study of OX40 agonist ivuxolimab in advanced cancers. Overall study: With ivuxolimab, an agonistic anti-OX40 (CD134) antibody, patients were treated. At around 81% male, the cohort had a mean age of 60 years, ranging from about 20 to 80.

The investigators sampled blood at baseline, at cycle 4 day 1, and at cycle 7 day 1. Germline values: CDR1 SQVTM, CDR2 ANQGSEA. CDR3 length equals 12 residues. Trimming took 3 bases from V and 6 from J, leaving 10 bases between them. This clone was detected once. The sample contains more than one DNA sequence encoding this CDR3. Sequenced by immunoSEQ multiplex PCR; TCRdb stores in-frame clones only, minus some. The sample contains over 150,000 clones, 90% to 95% of which appear only once. The material sequenced was CD4+ or CD8+ T cells sorted from blood, taken in a trial of the OX40 agonist ivuxolimab. The V call is TRBV29-1, the J call TRBJ2-3, with D tentatively TRBD1 or TRBD2 (6 bases each). This TCR was sampled from an adult with an advanced solid tumor such as melanoma, head and neck, liver or kidney cancer. CDR3 sequence: CSVEVGGDTQYF. The CDR3 nucleotides are TGCAGCGTTGAGGTCGGGGGCGATACGCAGTATTTT.